The 21 T cell receptor beta chains in this list originate from one sample, sequenced in a study of response to subunit inactivated influenza vaccine. Each CDR3 protein gets one entry after TCRdb re-called the RT-PCR reads with MiXCR. The sample lists about 190,000 distinct CDR3 sequences; roughly an eighth were seen once. Sample: CD8+ T cells sorted from PBMCs, taken roughly 5 days after vaccination. These receptors came from a man in his forties or fifties who received an inactivated influenza vaccine.

The sample holds many counts of this clonotype. This chain connects TRBV7-9 to TRBJ2-1, with 8 bases lining up with TRBD2. The germline gives CDR1 SEHNR, CDR2 FQNEAQ (reference sequence). Trimming removed 5 bases from V and 0 bases from J; junction bases left unmatched: 9. The CDR3 length is 17 residues. This CDR3 is CASSPPSGSRSYNEQFF. The CDR3 DNA reads as TGTGCCAGCAGCCCCCCCAGCGGGAGTCGCTCCTACAATGAGCAGTTCTTC.

This chain connects TRBV4-1 to TRBJ2-1, with 11 bases identical to TRBD2. The CDR3 loop spans 21 amino acids. Germline CDR1 reads MGHRA; CDR2 reads YSYEKL. Trimming removed 0 bases from V and 3 bases from J; junction bases left unmatched: 16. The CDR3 is CASSQEVTLLAGDAGYNEQFF. The CDR3 DNA is TGCGCCAGCAGCCAAGAAGTAACCTTACTAGCGGGGGATGCGGGCTACAATGAGCAGTTCTTC.

In this sample, this clonotype turned up many times. This chain uses TRBV4-1 with TRBJ1-2, with D hard to call. Germline loops: CDR1 MGHRA, CDR2 YSYEKL. CDR3 size: 14 residues. V gave up 3 bases and J gave up 7 bases, with 15 bases separating them. The CDR3 DNA sequence: TGCGCCAGCAGCCAGCCGGGGAACAGAGGTGGCTACACCTTC. Translation: CASSQPGNRGGYTF.

The chain is built from TRBV29-1 and TRBJ2-2; D may be TRBD1 (6 bases). Germline loops: CDR1 SQVTM, CDR2 ANQGSEA. The length of the CDR3 is 12 residues. V lost 7 bases and J 4 bases, leaving 10 bases between the germline ends. The CDR3 region has the DNA TGCAGCGCGGACAGCGTCACCGGGGAGCTGTTTTTT. Its translation is CSADSVTGELFF.

This clonotype was found a few times. The rearrangement uses TRBV7-8 and TRBJ2-1; TRBD1 matches 9 bases. The J segment lost 5 bases and the V segment lost 2 bases, leaving 4 bases of the junction unmatched. Looked up from germline, CDR1 is SGHVS and CDR2 is FQNEAQ. The CDR3 sequence is 15 residues long. CDR3 in amino acids: CASSLHDRGNNEQFF. The CDR3 DNA sequence: TGTGCCAGCAGCTTACATGACAGGGGGAACAATGAGCAGTTCTTC.

The rearrangement uses TRBV10-3 and TRBJ2-5, with 7 bases identical to TRBD1. J gave up 5 bases and V 3 bases, and 6 bases lay outside the gene matches. CDR1 and CDR2 (germline): ENHRY, SYGVKD. CDR3 size: 14 residues. CDR3 DNA: TGTGCCATCAGTGACGACAGGGAGAGTGAGACCCAGTACTTC. Amino acids: CAISDDRESETQYF.

This clonotype has a single count. The chain joins TRBV19 to TRBJ2-7; 7 bases align to TRBD2. J gave up 4 bases and V 3 bases, and 9 bases lay outside the gene matches. From germline, CDR1 is LNHDA and CDR2 SQIVND (reference sequence). The CDR3 consists of 15 residues. The CDR3 here is CASSIASGTLYEQYF. The CDR3 nucleotides are TGTGCCAGTAGTATCGCTAGCGGAACACTGTACGAGCAGTACTTC.

This clonotype was seen a few times. CDR3 region: CASSLEGLGANVLTF. DNA of the CDR3: TGCGCCAGCAGCCTCGAGGGGCTTGGGGCCAACGTCCTGACTTTC. The V gene is TRBV5-1, the J gene TRBJ2-6, with D possibly being TRBD1 or TRBD2 (5 bases each). Looked up from germline, CDR1 is SGHRS and CDR2 is YFSETQ. The V end lost 4 bases, the J end lost 3 bases, and 11 bases lay between the germline ends. The CDR3 consists of 15 residues.

This clonotype was seen only a few times. The CDR3 nucleotides are TGCAGTGCGGAGGGACTAGCGGGGTACAATGAGCAGTTCTTC. It codes for CSAEGLAGYNEQFF. The genes are TRBV20-1 and TRBJ2-1; the match to TRBD2 covers 13 bases. CDR3 length: 14 residues. Trimming took 6 bases from V and 4 from J; bases not matched to a gene: 3. Germline V gene data show CDR1 as DFQATT and CDR2 as SNEGSKA (reference sequence).

This clonotype was detected a few times. The genes are TRBV7-9 and TRBJ2-2; weak D call: TRBD1 (5 bases). Germline CDR1 and CDR2: SEHNR and FQNEAQ (reference sequence). The germline V and J ends were trimmed by 3 bases and 0 bases, with 8 bases remaining between them. CDR3 size: 15 residues. The CDR3 loop is CASSFTGSNTGELFF. The CDR3, as DNA: TGTGCCAGCAGCTTTACAGGATCGAACACCGGGGAGCTGTTTTTT.

This clonotype has ten or more counts. The chain combines TRBV12-3 or TRBV12-4 with TRBJ2-7, with 7 bases identical to TRBD1. V trimming: 5 bases; J trimming: 11 bases; junction bases outside the gene matches: 6. The CDR3 extends over 11 amino acids. CDR3 in DNA: TGTGCCAGCAGTACCGGGACAGTTAAGTACTTC. This encodes CASSTGTVKYF.

This rearrangement joins TRBV29-1 to TRBJ2-7; D could derive from TRBD1 or TRBD2 (5 bases each). CDR3 length: 13 amino acids. V lost 6 bases to trimming and J lost 3 bases, with 15 bases between them. Looked up from germline, CDR1 is SQVTM and CDR2 is ANQGSEA. This chain's CDR3 is CSVGSGLGYEQYF. The CDR3 DNA reads TGCAGCGTGGGGTCGGGGCTAGGCTACGAGCAGTACTTC.

This clonotype showed up many times. The chain recombines TRBV29-1 with TRBJ2-1, with 9 bases fitting TRBD1. In germline, CDR1 is SQVTM, CDR2 ANQGSEA. The CDR3 runs 14 residues. The V and J ends lost 5 bases and 1 base, in that order; junction bases with no gene match: 3. CDR3 region: CSVPGQGSYNEQFF. DNA of the CDR3: TGCAGCGTTCCGGGACAGGGTTCCTACAATGAGCAGTTCTTC.

This clonotype has a count of ten or more. V and J are TRBV7-9 and TRBJ2-7; 7 bases align to TRBD2. CDR3 length equals 16 residues. The trim removed 5 bases at V and 3 bases at J, leaving 13 bases unmatched. Per the germline V gene, CDR1 is SEHNR and CDR2 is FQNEAQ (reference sequence). The CDR3 DNA reads as TGTGCCAGCAGCCCCGGGGAGGGGCCCCACCTCTACGAGCAGTACTTC. This gives the protein CASSPGEGPHLYEQYF.

This sequence joins TRBV29-1 and TRBJ2-7; D is uncertain. CDR1 and CDR2 from the germline V gene are SQVTM and ANQGSEA. V was clipped by 5 bases and J by 0 bases, with 11 bases between them. CDR3 length equals 13 residues. CDR3: CSVRDGYSYEQYF. The CDR3 DNA reads as TGCAGCGTTAGAGACGGATACTCCTACGAGCAGTACTTC.

This chain uses TRBV5-1 with TRBJ2-7; weak D call: TRBD2 (6 bases). The CDR3 sequence is 16 residues long. Germline CDR1 reads SGHRS; CDR2 reads YFSETQ. Between the trimmed V and J ends, which lost 0 bases and 0 bases, there was a span of 13 bases. The DNA of the CDR3 is TGCGCCAGCAGCTTGGCCCCGGCGGGGAGCTCCTACGAGCAGTACTTC. Translated, it gives CASSLAPAGSSYEQYF. Variable domain in full (rest from reference TRBV5-1 and TRBJ2-7): KAGVTQTPRYLIKTRGQQVTLSCSPISGHRSVSWYQQTPGQGLQFLFEYFSETQRNKGNFPGRFSGRQFSNSRSEMNVSTLELGDSALYLCASSLAPAGSSYEQYFGPGTRLTVT.

The chain couples TRBV12-5 to TRBJ2-1, with TRBD2 matching over 11 bases. With 6 bases clipped from V and 6 bases from J, the junction kept 4 bases outside the gene matches. The germline CDR1 and CDR2 sequences are LGHNT and FRNRAP. CDR3 length: 14 residues. For the CDR3, the DNA is TGTGCTAGTGGCCTTAGCGGGAGGGCCAATGAGCAGTTCTTC. Protein product: CASGLSGRANEQFF.

This clonotype appeared many times. The chain couples TRBV4-3 to TRBJ1-2; D not certain. This CDR3 comprises 13 residues. CDR1 and CDR2 (germline): LGHNA, YSLEER. V was trimmed by 1 base and J by 1 base, leaving 4 bases between them. The CDR3 protein is CASSQGYNYGYTF. The CDR3 coding sequence is TGCGCCAGCAGCCAAGGGTATAACTATGGCTACACCTTC.

The gene calls are TRBV7-9 and TRBJ1-5; 8 nucleotides align to TRBD1. The ends lost 4 bases at V and 5 bases at J; junction bases unmatched: 4. Germline loops: CDR1 SEHNR, CDR2 FQNEAQ (reference sequence). The CDR3 spans 14 residues. The chain's CDR3 is CASSSTGQDQPQHF. In DNA form, the CDR3 reads TGTGCCAGCAGCTCGACGGGACAGGATCAGCCCCAGCATTTT. The whole variable domain, remainder taken from reference TRBV7-9 and TRBJ1-5, is DTGVSQNPRHKITKRGQNVTFRCDPISEHNRLYWYRQTLGQGPEFLTYFQNEAQLEKSRLLSDRFSAERPKGSFSTLEIQRTEQGDSAMYLCASSSTGQDQPQHFGDGTRLSIL.

CDR3 residues: CAISESWVGVNEQFF. Here the CDR3 DNA reads TGTGCCATCAGTGAGTCCTGGGTAGGCGTCAATGAGCAGTTCTTC. V and J are TRBV10-3 and TRBJ2-1; D ambiguous. Germline V gives CDR1 ENHRY, CDR2 SYGVKD. V was clipped by 0 bases and J by 6 bases, with 12 bases between them. The CDR3 has 15 amino acids.

The rearrangement links TRBV4-3 to TRBJ2-7; the match to TRBD1 covers 8 bases. The CDR3 sequence is 15 residues long. CDR1 and CDR2 (germline): LGHNA, YSLEER. The V segment lost 4 bases and the J segment 2 bases; nucleotides outside the gene matches: 7. CDR3 loop: CASSPTGQAAYEQYF. The CDR3 DNA reads TGCGCCAGCAGCCCGACGGGACAGGCAGCCTACGAGCAGTACTTC.